This record covers a single T cell receptor beta chain. Its antigen has not been determined. There are no base qualities to consult, and no much larger clone falls within one base. Preparation of the library involved the immunoSEQ multiplex PCR assay. For most patients, high-throughput TCR-beta CDR3 sequencing of genomic DNA was performed by Adaptive Biotechnologies. On the study's bioinformatics: Adaptive's ImmunoSEQ software was the source of the TCR sequencing data for 18 patients, while a few other patients were processed with MiXCR and VDJtools. Because the origin of CDR3 nucleotide sequences shared between donor and recipient could not be assigned, those sequences were removed. At least 2-fold expansion over unstimulated cells and a minimum CFSE-low frequency of 0.002% (template counts) or 0.001% (read counts) were required for clones to be classified as alloreactive. Clones were considered mappable if detected in sequenced pre-transplant spleen, lymph node, or MLR CFSE-low populations of the donor or recipient. Cumulative frequency of alloreactive clones was calculated as a percentage of all sequences weighted by copy number. As stored in TCRdb, this immuneACCESS dataset retains in-frame rearrangements with V and J assigned. A fraction of the clones does not appear; measured against another copy, unresolved V genes explain less than half of the discrepancy, and the remainder lacks a known reason. That table supplies the V and J calls and clone size; D and trimming were determined from the DNA. This sample is represented by about 17,000 clones; roughly 82% of them were singletons. Of the sample, around 5.5% is held by the ten largest clones.

This entry belongs to a study of graft-versus-host responses after intestinal transplantation (dated by TCRdb to the early 2020s). Concerning the study at large: The transplants that recipients got were multivisceral, liver-intestinal, or isolated intestinal. Alloreactive clones were identified by sequencing pre-transplant mixed lymphocyte reaction products and comparing these products with unstimulated pre-transplant donor and recipient T cells. A cohort of about two dozen intestinal transplant recipients, including one retransplant, was enrolled, and a few patients lacking pretransplant specimens were excluded. After intestinal transplantation, graft-versus-host and host-versus-graft alloreactive T cell clones were followed in the graft, circulation and bone marrow using bulk TCR-beta CDR3 sequencing. Rather than going through the commercial service, samples from a few later patients were sequenced in-house on an Illumina MiSeq and processed with MiXCR. A peak of at least 4% donor T cells among recipient peripheral blood mononuclear cells was the definition used for donor T cell macrochimerism. All recipients received anti-thymocyte globulin induction followed by maintenance tacrolimus and steroids for two to four years.

Dithiothreitol, EDTA incubations and collagenase D digestion were used to isolate intraepithelial and lamina propria lymphocytes from graft specimens. Bulk TCR-beta sequencing was performed on serial intestinal graft biopsy specimens collected as late as 600 days after transplant. CDR1 and CDR2 were assigned from the germline V gene as SGHDT and YYEEEE. From the cysteine through the phenylalanine, the CDR3 covers 16 amino acids. Of all the DNA, just the CDR3 is kept, 48 bases in frame from base 1. V and J lose 2 bases and 5 bases, and a span of 17 bases separates them. On the study overall, not on this receptor specifically: In patients with donor T cell macrochimerism, the allografts had high GvH to HvG T cell clonal ratios. GvH clones turned up in recipient bone marrow, with some appearing earlier in ileal mucosa or blood, a pattern consistent with an intestinal mucosal origin. The conclusions were limited by the relatively low number and heterogeneity of the intestinal transplant patients. Peak levels of circulating GvH clones were associated with declines in HvG clones early after transplant.

The sequence joins TRBV5-6 to TRBJ2-1; the D gene is perhaps TRBD1, from 5 matching bases. Sequenced here: ileum tissue, sampled 17 days after transplant. The sequence was obtained from a human patient who received an intestinal transplant, so some T cells may come from the graft donor. The CDR3 reads CASSFTPLGLDNEQFF. The sequenced DNA: TGTGCCAGCAGCTTCACACCGTTGGGGCTGGACAATGAGCAGTTCTTC.